This entry features one T cell receptor beta chain sequence. V was shortened by 11 bases and J by 1 base, with 14 bases between the two germline ends. The CDR3 is made up of 13 amino acids. Germline lookup yields CDR1 WNHNN and CDR2 SYGVQD (reference sequence). This sample stems from a study of immune evolution from preneoplasia to lung adenocarcinoma. Patients had resection in Japan or China between about 2014 and 2018. Assay used: immunoSEQ multiplex PCR; TCRdb lists only in-frame clones, some missing. The sample yields approximately 6,800 clones, 79% seen once. Material: FFPE adjacent normal lung tissue. The rearrangement links TRBV10-1 to TRBJ1-1; no clear D gene. The sequence was collected from a person between 65 and 79 years old with lung adenocarcinoma. CDR3 residues: CAPPGRGNTEAFF. The CDR3 DNA reads as TGCGCCCCCCCGGGCAGAGGGAACACTGAAGCTTTCTTT.